This T cell receptor beta chain is drawn from a study of Ad26.COV2.S vaccination and SARS-CoV-2 variants. With 4 bases removed from V and 2 bases from J, the gap between germline ends came to 15 bases. This CDR3 spans 16 amino acids. Looked up from germline, CDR1 is LGHDT and CDR2 is YNNKEL (reference sequence). Sequencing was performed with immunoSEQ multiplex PCR; in TCRdb, only in-frame clones are kept and a portion is missing. The table shows 250,000 to 300,000 clones, with 80% to 90% occurring only once. As to treatment: approximately 18 received Ad26.COV2.S at low or high dose, single or two shots; about 5 received placebo; per-sample allocation not given. Sampling occurred on day 63 after the first vaccine or placebo injection.

The rearrangement links TRBV3-1 (or the pseudogene TRBV3-2) to TRBJ1-5, with D possibly being TRBD1 (6 bases). The starting material was peripheral blood, obtained in a trial of Ad26.COV2.S vaccine versus placebo. The sequence came from a person between 18 and 65 years old who received the Ad26.COV2.S COVID-19 vaccine or a placebo. DNA for the CDR3: TGTGCCAGCAGCCTGGGGGCGGGTTTGGGCAATCAGCCCCAGCATTTT. Protein: CASSLGAGLGNQPQHF.